This record covers a single TCR beta chain. Antigen specificity is unknown. The identical CDR3 is also encoded by other nucleotide sequences in the sample. PCR primers comprised 60 Vbeta and 13 Jbeta primers. In the authors' workflow: An analysis performed later counted roughly 79 million unique TCR beta chains (approximately 12 million of them shared). Using immunoSEQ multiplex PCR, the repertoire was profiled, and TCRdb retains in-frame clones only, with some absent. The D gene and trimming were derived from the DNA, and the V and J assignments and clone size from that table. This table has 100,000 or so clones, about three quarters appearing once. Germline CDR1 and CDR2: MNHNY and SVGAGI (reference sequence). V lost 6 bases, J lost 3 bases, and 9 bases lay in between. The CDR3 loop spans 12 amino acids. This sample stems from a study of cytomegalovirus exposure and HLA in healthy donors. General study findings and limits: Confirmation in vitro established that a few CMV-associated chains were specific for CMV antigens. Listed as cytomegalovirus-associated were about 160 TCR beta chains.

The receptor comes from a woman aged 40 to 55 in good health and CMV-seropositive. The chain couples TRBV6-6 to TRBJ2-7, with D perhaps TRBD1 (6 bases). Sequences were obtained from PBMCs. The CDR3 region has the DNA TGTGCCAGCAGCAAGGACAGCTACGAGCAGTACTTC. Translation gives CASSKDSYEQYF.